The clone carrying this T cell receptor (beta chain) was recorded once. Antigen: not known. There were likely unrecorded immune exposures, though donors were nominally healthy when sampled. The source of the sample is a study of cytomegalovirus exposure and HLA in healthy donors. The study, taken as a whole, reports: The authors reported that TCR beta sequences could predict HLA-A and HLA-B alleles. These predictions were accurate for most subjects in the first cohort. In vitro experiments confirmed that three CMV-associated chains were specific for CMV antigens. TCR beta V- and J-gene trimming was later associated with a missense DCLRE1C variant.

Germline lookup yields CDR1 SGHRS and CDR2 YFSETQ. The CDR3 has 16 amino acids. V was cut by 0 bases and J by 5 bases, with 17 bases left in between. The PCR used 60 Vbeta and 13 Jbeta primers. TCRdb's table, derived via immunoSEQ multiplex PCR, lists solely in-frame clones and lacks some. Of 90,000 to 110,000 clones in the sample, 80% to 85% were seen once. This chain links TRBV5-1 with TRBJ2-5, with D possibly being TRBD1 (6 bases). The sequenced sample consisted of PBMCs. This TCR came from a man aged 25-45 years in good health and CMV-seropositive. The CDR3 region has the DNA TGCGCCAGCAGCTTGGCCCGCTACAGGGACCGGGAGACCCAGTACTTC. The encoded protein is CASSLARYRDRETQYF.